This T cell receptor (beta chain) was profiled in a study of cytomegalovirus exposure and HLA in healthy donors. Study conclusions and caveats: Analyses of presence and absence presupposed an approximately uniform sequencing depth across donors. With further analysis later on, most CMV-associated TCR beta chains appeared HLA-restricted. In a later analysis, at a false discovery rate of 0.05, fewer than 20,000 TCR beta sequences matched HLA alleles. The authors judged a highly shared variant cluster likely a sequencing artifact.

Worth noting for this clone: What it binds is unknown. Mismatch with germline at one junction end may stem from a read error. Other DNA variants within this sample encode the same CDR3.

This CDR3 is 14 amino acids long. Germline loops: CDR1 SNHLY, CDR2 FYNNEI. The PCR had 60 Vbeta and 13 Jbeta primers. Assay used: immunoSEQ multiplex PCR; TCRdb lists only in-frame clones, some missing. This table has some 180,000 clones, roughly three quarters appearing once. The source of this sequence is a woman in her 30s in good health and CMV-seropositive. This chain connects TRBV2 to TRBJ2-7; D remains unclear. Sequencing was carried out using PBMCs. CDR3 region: CASSEKTFSYEQYF. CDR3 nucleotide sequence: TGTGCTAGCAGTGAAAAGACTTTCTCCTACGAGCAGTACTTC.